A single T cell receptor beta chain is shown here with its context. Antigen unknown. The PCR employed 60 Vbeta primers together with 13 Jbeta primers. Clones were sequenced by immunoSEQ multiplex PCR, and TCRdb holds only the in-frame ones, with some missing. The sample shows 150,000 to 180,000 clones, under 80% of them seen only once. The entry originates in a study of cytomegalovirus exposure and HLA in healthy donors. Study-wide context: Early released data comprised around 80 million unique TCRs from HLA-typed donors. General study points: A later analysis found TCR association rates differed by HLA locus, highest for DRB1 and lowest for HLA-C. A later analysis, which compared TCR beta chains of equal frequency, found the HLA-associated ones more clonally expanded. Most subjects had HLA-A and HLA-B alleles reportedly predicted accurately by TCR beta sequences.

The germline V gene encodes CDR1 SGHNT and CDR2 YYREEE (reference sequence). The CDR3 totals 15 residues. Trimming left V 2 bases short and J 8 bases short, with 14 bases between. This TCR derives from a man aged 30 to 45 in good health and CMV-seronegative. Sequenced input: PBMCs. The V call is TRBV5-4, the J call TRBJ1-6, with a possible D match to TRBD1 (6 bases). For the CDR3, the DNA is TGTGCCAGCAGCTTAGAGCAGGGGAAGTATTCACCCCTCCACTTT. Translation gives CASSLEQGKYSPLHF.